This TCR beta chain was observed in a study of technical replicates of blood from several donors. TCRdb's copy holds only in-frame clones and misses some; the assay was immunoSEQ multiplex PCR. The data show roughly 76,000 clones, 94% seen once. V trimming: 5 bases; J trimming: 4 bases; junction bases outside the gene matches: 10. The CDR3 spans 16 residues. Germline values: CDR1 LNHDA, CDR2 SQIVND (reference sequence). The TCR sequence derives from a human donor in good health. Sequencing input: T cells isolated from PBMCs. This sequence joins TRBV19 and TRBJ2-7; 11 nucleotides agree with TRBD2. CDR3 nucleotides: TGTGCCAGTAGTCTTAGCGGGAGGGCCGACGGATACGAGCAGTACTTC. This codes for CASSLSGRADGYEQYF.